This passage covers 8 T cell receptor beta chains from one sample sequenced in a study of blood T cell repertoires in COVID-19. Assay used: immunoSEQ multiplex PCR; TCRdb lists only in-frame clones, some missing. The table records under 7,000 clones, approximately 86% of them present only once. The specimen was peripheral blood. The receptors were gathered from a human donor in a cohort sampled during active COVID-19.

In the case of this clone: Compared with germline, one end of the junction differs, possibly owing to a read error. The chain couples TRBV5-5 to TRBJ2-1, with TRBD2 matching over 10 bases. The CDR3 loop spans 15 amino acids. Germline loops: CDR1 SGHKS, CDR2 YYEKEE (reference sequence). DNA of the CDR3: TGTGCCAGCAGCTCAACTAGCGGGGACCCCAATGCGCAGTTCTTC. It specifies CASSSTSGDPNAQFF. Complete variable domain (other parts from reference TRBV5-5 and TRBJ2-1): DAGVTQSPTHLIKTRGQQVTLRCSPISGHKSVSWYQQVLGQGPQFIFQYYEKEERGRGNFPDRFSARQFPNYSSELNVNALLLGDSALYLCASSSTSGDPNAQFFGPGTRLTVL.

This chain joins TRBV9 and TRBJ2-3; D is perhaps TRBD2 (6 bases). From germline, CDR1 is SGDLS and CDR2 YYNGEE. CDR3 length equals 15 residues. Trimming cost V 0 bases and J 4 bases, with 12 bases left between them. The CDR3 coding sequence is TGTGCCAGCAGCGTAGAGGTGGGAGGCTCAGATACGCAGTATTTT. As protein: CASSVEVGGSDTQYF.

The genes are TRBV6-5 and TRBJ1-3, with 7 nucleotides matching TRBD1. V dropped 5 bases and J dropped 4; count of bases not matched to a gene: 5. The CDR3 has 14 residues. In germline, CDR1 is MNHEY, CDR2 SVGAGI. DNA of the CDR3: TGTGCCAGCAGTCGAGGGACAGCGGGAAACACCATATATTTT. It yields the protein CASSRGTAGNTIYF.

This clone was observed once. CDR3 bases: TGTGCCAGTAGTAACCACAGGGAAGTCGGGGAGCTGTTTTTT. This translates into CASSNHREVGELFF. The V gene is TRBV19, the J gene TRBJ2-2; D may be TRBD1 (6 bases). Trimming took off 4 bases at V and 7 bases at J, with 13 bases between the two ends. Germline V gene data show CDR1 as LNHDA and CDR2 as SQIVND (reference sequence). CDR3 length: 14 amino acids.

This clone came up a few times. The V and J genes are TRBV3-1 (or the pseudogene TRBV3-2) and TRBJ2-7; TRBD1 might be the D (6 bases). The CDR3 has 14 residues. CDR1 is LGHDT, CDR2 YNNKEL, per germline (reference sequence). Trimming stripped 3 bases from V and 2 bases from J, with 11 bases between. DNA of the CDR3: TGTGCCAGCAGCCACCGGGACACAGCCTACGAGCAGTACTTC. Translating it yields CASSHRDTAYEQYF.

The chain joins TRBV6-6 to TRBJ2-7; 7 bases fit TRBD1. J gave up 5 bases and V 11 bases, and 6 bases lay outside the gene matches. Germline CDR1 and CDR2: MNHNY and SVGAGI (reference sequence). The CDR3 totals 11 residues. The CDR3 is CAGSTGHEQYF. The DNA of the CDR3 is TGTGCCGGATCGACAGGGCACGAGCAGTACTTC.

The V call is TRBV28, the J call TRBJ1-6, with D possibly TRBD1 on 5 matching bases. V was clipped by 6 bases and J by 8 bases, with 14 bases between them. CDR3 length equals 14 residues. The germline V gene has CDR1 MDHEN and CDR2 SYDVKM. In DNA form, the CDR3 reads TGTGCCAGCAGCGACAGCGCAGATTATTCACCCCTCCACTTT. Protein product: CASSDSADYSPLHF. Drawing the rest from reference TRBV28 and TRBJ1-6, the complete variable domain is DVKVTQSSRYLVKRTGEKVFLECVQDMDHENMFWYRQDPGLGLRLIYFSYDVKMKEKGDIPEGYSVSREKKERFSLILESASTNQTSMYLCASSDSADYSPLHFGNGTRLTVT.

This clone has a single count. The rearrangement joins TRBV5-8 to TRBJ1-4; 7 bases agree with TRBD1. This CDR3 has 17 residues. The V gene end was trimmed by 3 bases and the J gene end by 7 bases; junction bases not matched to a gene: 15. Per the germline V gene, CDR1 is SGHTS and CDR2 is YDEGEE. The CDR3 spells CASSSGAVGTVTEKLFF. CDR3 nucleotides: TGTGCCAGCAGCTCGGGGGCTGTGGGGACAGTCACTGAAAAACTGTTTTTT. Supplemented by reference TRBV5-8 and TRBJ1-4, the full variable domain reads EAGVTQSPTHLIKTRGQQATLRCSPISGHTSVYWYQQALGLGLQFLLWYDEGEERNRGNFPPRFSGRQFPNYSSELNVNALELEDSALYLCASSSGAVGTVTEKLFFGSGTQLSVL.